This TCR beta chain derives from a study of immune evolution from preneoplasia to lung adenocarcinoma. After pathologic assessment, macro-dissection selected premalignant or tumor cells for extraction. Using immunoSEQ multiplex PCR, the repertoire was profiled, and TCRdb retains in-frame clones only, with some absent. The sample has under 7,000 clones; about 81% are singletons. Of note for this clone: What it binds is not known.

The CDR3 sequence is 14 residues long. V lost 4 bases to trimming and J lost 3 bases, with 13 bases between them. Germline V gene lookup returns CDR1 SGHNT and CDR2 YYREEE (reference sequence). Study conclusions and caveats: Later-stage lesions seemingly showed higher T cell density and diversity than normal lung. Top clone share appeared to fall from AAH through AIS, MIA, adenocarcinoma. T cell clonality was higher in KRAS-mutant than EGFR-mutant or wild-type nodules.

The chain has TRBV5-4 and TRBJ1-2, with D perhaps matching TRBD1 (5 bases). Material: FFPE invasive lung adenocarcinoma tissue. The sequence derives from a person aged 45 to 59 with lung adenocarcinoma. The CDR3 loop reads CASSLGLNDYGYTF. As DNA, the CDR3 is TGTGCCAGCAGCCTGGGACTTAACGACTATGGCTACACCTTC.